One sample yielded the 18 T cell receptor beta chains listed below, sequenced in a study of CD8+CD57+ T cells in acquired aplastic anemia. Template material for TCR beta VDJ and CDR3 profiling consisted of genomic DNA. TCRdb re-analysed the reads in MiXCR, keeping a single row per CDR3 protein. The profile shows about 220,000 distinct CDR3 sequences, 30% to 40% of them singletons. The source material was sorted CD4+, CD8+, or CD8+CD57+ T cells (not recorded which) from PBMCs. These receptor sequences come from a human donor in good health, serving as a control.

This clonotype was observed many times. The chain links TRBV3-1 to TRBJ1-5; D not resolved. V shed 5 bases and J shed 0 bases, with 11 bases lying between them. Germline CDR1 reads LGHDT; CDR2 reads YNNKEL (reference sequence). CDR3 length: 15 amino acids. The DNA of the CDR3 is TGTGCCAGCAGCAACGCCGGGCTTAGCAATCAGCCCCAGCATTTT. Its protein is CASSNAGLSNQPQHF.

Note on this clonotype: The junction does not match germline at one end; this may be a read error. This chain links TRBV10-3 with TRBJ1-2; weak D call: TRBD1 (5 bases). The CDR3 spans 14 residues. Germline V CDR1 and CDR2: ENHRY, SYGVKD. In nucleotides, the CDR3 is TGTGCCAGCACCTCTATAGTAGGGGACTATGGCCACACCTTC. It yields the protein CASTSIVGDYGHTF.

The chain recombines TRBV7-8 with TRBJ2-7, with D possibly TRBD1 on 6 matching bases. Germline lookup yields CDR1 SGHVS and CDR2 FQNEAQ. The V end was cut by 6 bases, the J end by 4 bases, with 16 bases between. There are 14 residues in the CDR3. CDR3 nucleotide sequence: TGTGCCAGCAGTTCGAGGGGGACGGGGTACGAGCAGTACTTC. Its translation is CASSSRGTGYEQYF.

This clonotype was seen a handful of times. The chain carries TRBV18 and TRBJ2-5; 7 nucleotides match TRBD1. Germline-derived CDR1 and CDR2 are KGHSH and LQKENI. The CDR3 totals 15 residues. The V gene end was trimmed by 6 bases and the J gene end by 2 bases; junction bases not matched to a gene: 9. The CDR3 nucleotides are TGTGCCAGCTCGTGGGACAGAAATTTACAAGAGACCCAGTACTTC. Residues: CASSWDRNLQETQYF.

The CDR3 reads CASSVGGGSYNSPLHF. As DNA, the CDR3 is TGTGCCAGCAGTGTCGGGGGGGGGAGTTATAATTCACCCCTCCACTTT. The chain has TRBV2 and TRBJ1-6; D might be TRBD1 (5 bases). Trimming cost V 4 bases and J 4 bases, with 14 bases left between them. The V gene's germline CDR1 is SNHLY and CDR2 FYNNEI. The CDR3 sequence is 16 residues long.

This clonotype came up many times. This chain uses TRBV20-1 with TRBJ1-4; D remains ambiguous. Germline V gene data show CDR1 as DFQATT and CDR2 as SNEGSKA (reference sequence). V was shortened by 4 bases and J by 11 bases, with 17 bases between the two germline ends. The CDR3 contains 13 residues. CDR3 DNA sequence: TGCAGTGCTATAGACACAATAATGAAGAAACTGTTTTTT. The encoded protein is CSAIDTIMKKLFF.

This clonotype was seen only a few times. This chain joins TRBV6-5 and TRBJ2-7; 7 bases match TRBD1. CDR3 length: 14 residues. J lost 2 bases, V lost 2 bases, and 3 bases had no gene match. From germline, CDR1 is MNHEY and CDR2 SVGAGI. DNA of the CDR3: TGTGCCAGCAGTTACATGACAGGGCCCTACGAGCAGTACTTC. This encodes CASSYMTGPYEQYF.

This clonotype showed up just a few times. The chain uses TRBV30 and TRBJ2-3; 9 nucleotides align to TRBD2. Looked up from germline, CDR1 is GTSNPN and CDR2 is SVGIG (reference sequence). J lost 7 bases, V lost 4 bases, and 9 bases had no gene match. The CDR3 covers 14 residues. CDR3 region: CAWKRGRAVNTQYF. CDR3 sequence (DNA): TGTGCCTGGAAGCGCGGGAGGGCCGTTAATACGCAGTATTTT.

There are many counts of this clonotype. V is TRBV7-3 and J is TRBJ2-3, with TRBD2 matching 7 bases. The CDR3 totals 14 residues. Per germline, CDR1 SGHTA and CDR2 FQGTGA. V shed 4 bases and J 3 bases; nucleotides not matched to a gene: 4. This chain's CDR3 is CASSSGLQTDTQYF. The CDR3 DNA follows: TGTGCCAGCAGCTCGGGACTACAGACAGATACGCAGTATTTT.

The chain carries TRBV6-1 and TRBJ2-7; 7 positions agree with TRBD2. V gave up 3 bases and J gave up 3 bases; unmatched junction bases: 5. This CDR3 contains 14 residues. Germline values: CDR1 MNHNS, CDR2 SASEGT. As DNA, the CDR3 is TGTGCCAGCAGTGAGAAGACTAGCAGCTACGAGCAGTACTTC. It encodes CASSEKTSSYEQYF.

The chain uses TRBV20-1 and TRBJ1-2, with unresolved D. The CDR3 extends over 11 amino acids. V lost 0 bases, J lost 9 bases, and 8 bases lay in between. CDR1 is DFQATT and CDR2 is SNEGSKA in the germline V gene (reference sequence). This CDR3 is CSARDLGRYTF. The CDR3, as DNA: TGCAGTGCTAGAGATCTCGGTCGCTACACCTTC.

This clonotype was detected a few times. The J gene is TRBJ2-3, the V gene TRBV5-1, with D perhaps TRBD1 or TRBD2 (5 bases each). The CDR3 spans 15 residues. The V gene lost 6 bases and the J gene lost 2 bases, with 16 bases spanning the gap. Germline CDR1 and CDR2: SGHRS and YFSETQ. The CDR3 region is CASKPGPVATDTQYF. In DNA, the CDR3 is TGCGCCAGCAAACCGGGACCCGTCGCCACAGATACGCAGTATTTT. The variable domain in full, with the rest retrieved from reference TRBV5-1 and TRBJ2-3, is KAGVTQTPRYLIKTRGQQVTLSCSPISGHRSVSWYQQTPGQGLQFLFEYFSETQRNKGNFPGRFSGRQFSNSRSEMNVSTLELGDSALYLCASKPGPVATDTQYFGPGTRLTVL.

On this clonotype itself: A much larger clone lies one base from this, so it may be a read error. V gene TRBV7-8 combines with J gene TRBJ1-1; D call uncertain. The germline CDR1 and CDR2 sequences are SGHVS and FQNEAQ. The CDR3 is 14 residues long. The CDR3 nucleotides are TGTGCCAGCAGCTTAAACAGTCTGAACACTGAAGCTTTATTT. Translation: CASSLNSLNTEALF.

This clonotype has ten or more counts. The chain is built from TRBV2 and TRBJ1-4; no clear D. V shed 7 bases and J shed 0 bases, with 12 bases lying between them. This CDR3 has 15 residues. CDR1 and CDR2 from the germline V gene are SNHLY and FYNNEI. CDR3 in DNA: TGTGCCAGCAAGGACCGGATATCAACTAATGAAAAACTGTTTTTT. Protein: CASKDRISTNEKLFF.

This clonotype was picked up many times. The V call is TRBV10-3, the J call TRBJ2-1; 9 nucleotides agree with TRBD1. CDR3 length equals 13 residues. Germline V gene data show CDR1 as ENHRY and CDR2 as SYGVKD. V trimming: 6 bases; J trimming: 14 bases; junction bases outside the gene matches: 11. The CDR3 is CAISPGTGSFEFF. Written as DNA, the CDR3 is TGTGCCATCAGCCCCGGGACAGGGAGTTTCGAGTTCTTC.

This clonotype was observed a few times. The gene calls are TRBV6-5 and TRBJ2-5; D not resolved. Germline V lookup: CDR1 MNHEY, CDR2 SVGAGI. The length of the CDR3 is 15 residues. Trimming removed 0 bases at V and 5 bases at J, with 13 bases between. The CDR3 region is CASSYSEAPWETQYF. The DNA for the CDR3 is TGTGCCAGCAGTTACTCTGAGGCACCCTGGGAGACCCAGTACTTC.

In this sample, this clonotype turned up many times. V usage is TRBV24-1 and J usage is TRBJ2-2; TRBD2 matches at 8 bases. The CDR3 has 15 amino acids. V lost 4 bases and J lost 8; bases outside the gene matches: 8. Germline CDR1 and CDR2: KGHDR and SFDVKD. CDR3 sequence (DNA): TGTGCCACCAGTGAAGCGGGAGTGCGGTTGGGGGAGCTGTTTTTT. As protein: CATSEAGVRLGELFF.

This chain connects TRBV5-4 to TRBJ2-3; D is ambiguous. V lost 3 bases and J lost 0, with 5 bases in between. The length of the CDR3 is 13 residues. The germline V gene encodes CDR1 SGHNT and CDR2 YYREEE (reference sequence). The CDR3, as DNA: TGTGCCAGCAGCTCCCTTAGCACAGATACGCAGTATTTT. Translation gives CASSSLSTDTQYF.